The clone carrying this TCR beta chain was counted only a few times. Antigen unknown. This record comes from a study of CD8 T cells in ankylosing spondylitis. Study-level findings and limits: With a CD8+ phenotype, disease-linked clones were relatively rare in peripheral blood. Made up of fewer than 10 highly homologous variants, a TCR beta motif appeared characteristic of ankylosing spondylitis blood. Existing reports had already noted some motif variants in reactive arthritis synovial fluid and blood.

V was clipped by 7 bases and J by 0 bases, with 9 bases between them. There are 14 residues in the CDR3. From germline, CDR1 is MGHDK and CDR2 SYGVNS. Quantitative barcoded 5'-RACE was used to prepare TCR beta libraries. Using its own MiXCR run on the 5' RACE reads, TCRdb lists one record per CDR3 protein. Among some 400,000 distinct CDR3 sequences listed, more than 20% were seen once. The V gene is TRBV25-1, the J gene TRBJ2-2; D uncertain. Sample: blood, either unsorted or a sorted T cell fraction (not recorded which). The sequence came from a male donor with ankylosing spondylitis. CDR3 amino acids: CASIGTPNTGELFF. The CDR3 DNA follows: TGTGCCAGCATTGGCACCCCGAACACCGGGGAGCTGTTTTTT.